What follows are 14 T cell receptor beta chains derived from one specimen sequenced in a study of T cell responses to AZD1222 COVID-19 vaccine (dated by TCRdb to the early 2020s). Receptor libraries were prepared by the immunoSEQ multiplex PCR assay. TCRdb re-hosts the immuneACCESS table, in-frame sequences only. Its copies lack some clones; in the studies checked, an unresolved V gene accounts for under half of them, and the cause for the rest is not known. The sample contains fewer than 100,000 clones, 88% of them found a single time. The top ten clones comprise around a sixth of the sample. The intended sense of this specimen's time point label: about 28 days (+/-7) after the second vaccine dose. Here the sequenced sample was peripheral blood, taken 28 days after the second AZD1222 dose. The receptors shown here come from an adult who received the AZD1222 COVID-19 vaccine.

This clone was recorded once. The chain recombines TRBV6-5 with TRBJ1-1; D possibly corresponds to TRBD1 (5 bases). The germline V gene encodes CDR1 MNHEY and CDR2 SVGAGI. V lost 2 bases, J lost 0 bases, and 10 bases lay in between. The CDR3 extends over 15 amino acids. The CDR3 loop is CASSYGLGLNTEAFF. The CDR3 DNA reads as TGTGCCAGCAGTTACGGGCTGGGGCTGAACACTGAAGCTTTCTTT.

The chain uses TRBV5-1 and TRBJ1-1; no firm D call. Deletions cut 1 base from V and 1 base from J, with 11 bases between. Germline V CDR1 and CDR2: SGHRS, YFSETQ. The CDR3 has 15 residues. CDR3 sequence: CASSLLPGGNTEAFF. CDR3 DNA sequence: TGCGCCAGCAGCTTGCTGCCGGGAGGGAACACTGAAGCTTTCTTT.

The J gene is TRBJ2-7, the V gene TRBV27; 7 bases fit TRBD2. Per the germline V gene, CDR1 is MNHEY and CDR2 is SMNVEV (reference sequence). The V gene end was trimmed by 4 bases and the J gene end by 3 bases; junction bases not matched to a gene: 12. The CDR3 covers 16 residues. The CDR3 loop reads CASSWGGAGPNYEQYF. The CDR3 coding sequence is TGTGCCAGCAGTTGGGGAGGGGCGGGACCTAACTACGAGCAGTACTTC.

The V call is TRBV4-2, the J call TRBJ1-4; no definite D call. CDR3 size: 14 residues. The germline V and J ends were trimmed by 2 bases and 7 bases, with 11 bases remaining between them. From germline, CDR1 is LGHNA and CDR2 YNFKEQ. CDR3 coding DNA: TGTGCCAGCAGCCAACCAATGGTGGGTGAAAAACTGTTTTTT. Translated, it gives CASSQPMVGEKLFF.

The CDR3 sequence: CASSTRQDGGNIQYF. The CDR3 coding sequence is TGTGCCAGTAGTACCAGACAGGACGGCGGAAACATTCAGTACTTC. The chain is built from TRBV19 and TRBJ2-4, with TRBD1 as a possible D gene (6 bases). Germline loops: CDR1 LNHDA, CDR2 SQIVND (reference sequence). The CDR3 sequence is 15 residues long. V was pared by 4 bases and J by 6 bases, with 16 bases between.

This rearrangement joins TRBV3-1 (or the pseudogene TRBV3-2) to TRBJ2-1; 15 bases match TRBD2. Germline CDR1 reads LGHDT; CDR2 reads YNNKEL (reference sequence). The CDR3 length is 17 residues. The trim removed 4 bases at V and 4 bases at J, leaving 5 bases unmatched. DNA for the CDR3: TGTGCCAGCAGCCTTCTTGGACTAGCGGGAGGGTACAATGAGCAGTTCTTC. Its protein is CASSLLGLAGGYNEQFF.

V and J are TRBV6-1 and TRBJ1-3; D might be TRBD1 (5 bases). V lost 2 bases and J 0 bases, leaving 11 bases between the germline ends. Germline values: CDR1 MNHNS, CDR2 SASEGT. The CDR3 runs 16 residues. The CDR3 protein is CASSEHQGYSGNTIYF. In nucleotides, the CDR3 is TGTGCCAGCAGTGAACACCAGGGTTACTCTGGAAACACCATATATTTT.

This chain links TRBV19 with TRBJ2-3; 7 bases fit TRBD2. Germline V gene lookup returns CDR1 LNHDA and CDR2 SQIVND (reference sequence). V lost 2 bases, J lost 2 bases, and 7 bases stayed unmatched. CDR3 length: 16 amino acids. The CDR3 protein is CASSISGGPPTDTQYF. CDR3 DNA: TGTGCCAGTAGTATATCGGGGGGTCCACCCACAGATACGCAGTATTTT.

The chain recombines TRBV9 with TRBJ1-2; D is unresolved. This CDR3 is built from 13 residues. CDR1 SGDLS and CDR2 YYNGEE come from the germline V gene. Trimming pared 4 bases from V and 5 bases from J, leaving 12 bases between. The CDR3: CASSTHARYGYTF. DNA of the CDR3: TGTGCCAGCAGCACCCACGCTAGATATGGCTACACCTTC.

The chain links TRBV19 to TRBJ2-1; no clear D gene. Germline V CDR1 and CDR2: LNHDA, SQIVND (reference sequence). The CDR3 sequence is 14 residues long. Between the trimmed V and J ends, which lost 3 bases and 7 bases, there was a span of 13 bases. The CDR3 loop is CASSIDRAVNEQFF. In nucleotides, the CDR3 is TGTGCCAGTAGTATCGACCGGGCGGTGAATGAGCAGTTCTTC.

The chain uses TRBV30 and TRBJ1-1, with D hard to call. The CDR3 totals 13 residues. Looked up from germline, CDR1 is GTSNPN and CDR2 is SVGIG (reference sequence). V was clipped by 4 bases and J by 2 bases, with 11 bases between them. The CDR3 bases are TGTGCCTGGAACCCCGACGGTAACACTGAAGCTTTCTTT. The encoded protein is CAWNPDGNTEAFF.

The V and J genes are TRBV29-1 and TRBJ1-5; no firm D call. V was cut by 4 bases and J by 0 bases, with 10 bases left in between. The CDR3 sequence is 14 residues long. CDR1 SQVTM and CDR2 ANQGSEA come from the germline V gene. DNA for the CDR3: TGCAGCGTTGCGTCAGGAGCTAGCAATCAGCCCCAGCATTTT. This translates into CSVASGASNQPQHF.

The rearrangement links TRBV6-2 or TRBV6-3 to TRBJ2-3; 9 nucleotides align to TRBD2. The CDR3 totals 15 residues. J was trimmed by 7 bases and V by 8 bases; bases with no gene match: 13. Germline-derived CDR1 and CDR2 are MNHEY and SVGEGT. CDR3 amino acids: CASGPRLAGKHTQYF. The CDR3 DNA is TGTGCCAGCGGCCCCCGGCTAGCGGGAAAACATACGCAGTATTTT.

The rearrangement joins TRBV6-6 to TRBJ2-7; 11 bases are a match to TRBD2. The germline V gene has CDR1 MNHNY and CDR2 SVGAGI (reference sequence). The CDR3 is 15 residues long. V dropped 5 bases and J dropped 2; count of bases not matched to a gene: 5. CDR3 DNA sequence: TGTGCCAGCAGTCAGGGGACTAGCGGAACCTACGAGCAGTACTTC. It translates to CASSQGTSGTYEQYF.